Below are 23 T cell receptor beta chains sequenced from a single sample in a study of tumor and adjacent non-tumor tissue in lung cancer. Three rounds of nested PCR, following a modified ARM-PCR protocol, produced the TCRbeta library. One entry per CDR3 protein results from TCRdb running MiXCR on the multiplex PCR reads. The repertoire holds 78,000 or so distinct CDR3 sequences, with 75% to 90% as singletons. This sample's RNA came from whole unsorted tissue. The sequencing input was lung tumor tissue. The receptors shown here come from a woman between 45 and 60 years old with non-small cell lung cancer.

Comments on this clonotype: The germline gene is not matched at one end of the junction; a read error may be the cause. V is TRBV20-1 and J is TRBJ2-1; D is possibly TRBD2 (7 bases). CDR1 is DFQATT and CDR2 is SNEGSKA in the germline V gene (reference sequence). The CDR3 consists of 15 residues. CDR3 region: CSARPPRGRDYVQIF. The CDR3 DNA reads as TGCAGTGCTCGACCTCCTAGGGGGAGGGACTATGTGCAAATCTTC.

CDR3 sequence (DNA): TGCGCCAGCAGCCAAGATCAGGGGTGGAAGACCCAGTACTTC. Encoded protein: CASSQDQGWKTQYF. The genes are TRBV4-3 and TRBJ2-5, with D tentatively TRBD1 (6 bases). V lost 0 bases, J lost 6 bases, and 11 bases lay in between. There are 14 residues in the CDR3. The germline V gene encodes CDR1 LGHNA and CDR2 YSLEER.

A word on this clonotype: At one of its ends the junction is not consistent with the germline gene, which may arise from a read error. The chain links TRBV11-2 to TRBJ1-1; D perhaps matches TRBD1 (6 bases). This CDR3 is 17 amino acids long. CDR1 and CDR2 (germline): SGHAT, FQNNGV. DNA for the CDR3: TGTACCAGCAGCTCAAAGCAGGGGCCAAGGATAAACACTGAAGCTTTCTTT. Translating it yields CTSSSKQGPRINTEAFF.

The chain couples TRBV28 to TRBJ2-1; 8 bases are a match to TRBD2. Per germline, CDR1 MDHEN and CDR2 SYDVKM. The ends lost 8 bases at V and 5 bases at J; junction bases unmatched: 11. CDR3 length equals 15 residues. CDR3 region: CASCSLGLGNNEQFF. The CDR3 nucleotides are TGTGCCAGCTGTTCACTGGGACTAGGAAACAATGAGCAGTTCTTC.

Details on this clonotype: A read error is likely, as this CDR3 ends without the conserved phenylalanine or tryptophan. This chain uses TRBV6-5 with TRBJ2-1, with D possibly matching TRBD1 (5 bases). Germline V gives CDR1 MNHEY, CDR2 SVGAGI. The length of the CDR3 is 14 residues. V was shortened by 9 bases and J by 2 bases, with 14 bases between the two germline ends. The CDR3 coding sequence is TGTGCCAGTCAAGGGATAGGGGCCTACAATGAGCAGTTCTAC. Its protein product is CASQGIGAYNEQFY.

The chain employs TRBV20-1 and TRBJ2-7; 7 bases agree with TRBD2. The V gene end was trimmed by 8 bases and the J gene end by 4 bases; junction bases not matched to a gene: 14. The CDR3 is 14 amino acids. Germline assignment: CDR1 DFQATT and CDR2 SNEGSKA (reference sequence). CDR3 DNA sequence: TGCAGTACCCTGGCGGGAGCAGAAACATACGAGCAGTACTTC. It encodes CSTLAGAETYEQYF.

A remark on this clonotype: Germline is not matched at one junction end, which may reflect a read error. This chain connects TRBV6-2 or TRBV6-3 to TRBJ2-5, with 10 positions matching TRBD2. CDR1 MNHEY and CDR2 SVGEGT come from the germline V gene. The CDR3 is made up of 18 amino acids. CDR3 in amino acids: CTSSRAPLLAGAQETQYF. CDR3 in DNA: TGTACCAGCAGCCGGGCCCCTCTTCTAGCGGGAGCCCAAGAGACCCAGTACTTC.

With regard to this clonotype: A junction boundary mismatches the germline segment, possibly from a read error. The rearrangement joins TRBV6-1 to TRBJ1-2; D unresolved. The CDR3 consists of 14 residues. Germline CDR1 reads MNHNS; CDR2 reads SASEGT. The DNA of the CDR3 is TGTGCCAGCAATAAAAGACCACAACTTTATGACTACACCTTC. This sequence encodes CASNKRPQLYDYTF.

Points on this clonotype: Here the CDR3 omits its conserved ending phenylalanine or tryptophan, so a read error is the likely source. No DNA is shown, since the ends of the CDR3 on it are uncertain; the CDR3 is the one TCRdb lists. The chain recombines TRBV20-1 with TRBJ2-7. Germline assignment: CDR1 DFQATT and CDR2 SNEGSKA (reference sequence). Inclusive of both ends, the CDR3 amounts to 11 amino acids. CDR3 loop: CSVRTIGEQYS.

This sequence joins TRBV20-1 and TRBJ2-5, with a weak D call TRBD1 (6 bases). This CDR3 spans 18 amino acids. Germline V gene lookup returns CDR1 DFQATT and CDR2 SNEGSKA (reference sequence). Trimming cost V 8 bases and J 5 bases, with 33 bases left between them. CDR3 residues: CSTRDGFTGQSFGETQYF. In nucleotides, the CDR3 is TGCAGTACCAGAGATGGTTTTACCGGACAGAGCTTCGGGGAGACCCAGTACTTC.

For this clonotype: The junction shows a germline mismatch at one end, possibly a read error. The CDR3 protein is CASSRGQGPSYEQYF. The CDR3 region has the DNA TGCGCTAGCAGCCGAGGACAGGGGCCCTCCTACGAGCAGTACTTC. V gene TRBV4-1 combines with J gene TRBJ2-7; 9 bases are a match to TRBD1. This CDR3 region has 15 residues. Germline CDR1 and CDR2: MGHRA and YSYEKL.

Remarks on this clonotype: An end of the junction does not agree with germline; a read error may underlie this. The rearrangement uses TRBV6-6 and TRBJ1-6; D call uncertain. Germline V CDR1 and CDR2: MNHNY, SVGAGI (reference sequence). The CDR3 has 16 amino acids. In nucleotides, the CDR3 is TGTGCCACCAGTTACTCTTTATCAAACCGTAATTCACCCCTCCACTTT. Translation gives CATSYSLSNRNSPLHF.

Concerning this clonotype: A read error may produce the germline difference seen at one junction end. The chain has TRBV20-1 and TRBJ2-3; D uncertain. CDR3 size: 15 residues. Germline loops: CDR1 DFQATT, CDR2 SNEGSKA (reference sequence). CDR3 amino acids: CSVRFGDTGTDTQYF. CDR3 DNA: TGCAGTGTTAGATTCGGAGACACTGGCACAGATACGCAGTATTTT.

Concerning this clonotype: The junction and the germline gene differ at one end; a read error may be behind it. The V gene is TRBV10-3, the J gene TRBJ2-3, with 7 nucleotides matching TRBD2. The CDR3 totals 14 residues. Germline assignment: CDR1 ENHRY and CDR2 SYGVKD. The chain's CDR3 is CAAMTGLSTNTQNF. DNA of the CDR3: TGTGCCGCCATGACGGGACTAAGCACAAATACGCAGAATTTT.

This rearrangement joins TRBV12-5 to TRBJ2-1; possibly TRBD1 for D (5 bases). CDR1 is LGHNT and CDR2 is FRNRAP in the germline V gene. With 3 bases removed from V and 7 bases from J, the gap between germline ends came to 16 bases. This CDR3 has 15 residues. CDR3 nucleotide sequence: TGTGCTAGTGGTTTAGGACATGGGATGACTAATGAGCAGTTCTTC. It codes for CASGLGHGMTNEQFF.

Remarks on this clonotype: Sequence at one end of the junction differs from germline and may be a read error. V is TRBV20-1 and J is TRBJ2-2; maybe TRBD2 (5 bases). The CDR3 is made up of 12 amino acids. Per germline, CDR1 DFQATT and CDR2 SNEGSKA (reference sequence). The CDR3 sequence is CSASARTGELFF. CDR3 coding DNA: TGCAGTGCTAGCGCCCGCACCGGGGAACTGTTTTTT.

Notes on this clonotype: Since a much larger clone is just one base distant, this may be a read error. The chain links TRBV13 to TRBJ2-7; D possibly corresponds to TRBD1 (6 bases). The length of the CDR3 is 14 residues. Per germline, CDR1 PRHDT and CDR2 FYEKMQ (reference sequence). The CDR3 DNA reads as TGTGTCAGCAGCTTACGAACAGGGAGTTACGAGCAGTACTTC. Translation: CVSSLRTGSYEQYF.

In the case of this clonotype: At one end, the junction sequence differs from germline, possibly due to a read error. The V call is TRBV5-6, the J call TRBJ2-7; D is possibly TRBD1 or TRBD2 (5 bases each). The CDR3 is made up of 16 amino acids. The germline CDR1 and CDR2 sequences are SGHDT and YYEEEE. As DNA, the CDR3 is TGTGCGAGCAGCCAAAAATACTTAGGGACGTACTACGAACAGTACTTC. It yields the protein CASSQKYLGTYYEQYF.

The gene calls are TRBV7-8 and TRBJ2-7; TRBD1 is a possible D gene (6 bases). V lost 6 bases to trimming and J lost 6 bases, with 21 bases between them. Germline CDR1 reads SGHVS; CDR2 reads FQNEAQ. This CDR3 has 15 amino acids. CDR3 in amino acids: CASRFTGSLGREQYF. The CDR3 nucleotides are TGTGCCAGCAGATTCACAGGGAGTCTGGGCCGCGAGCAGTACTTC.

This clonotype qualifies as medium-sized. V gene TRBV4-3 combines with J gene TRBJ2-3, with 11 positions matching TRBD1. The CDR3 covers 15 residues. V lost 6 bases to trimming and J lost 4 bases; unmatched junction nucleotides: 6. Germline CDR1 LGHNA, CDR2 YSLEER. CDR3 loop: CASSRTGGEADTQYF. As DNA, the CDR3 is TGCGCCAGCAGTCGGACAGGGGGCGAAGCAGATACGCAGTATTTT.

By share, this clonotype ranks as medium-sized. The V gene is TRBV20-1, the J gene TRBJ1-5; 7 bases map to TRBD1. CDR1 DFQATT and CDR2 SNEGSKA come from the germline V gene (reference sequence). Unmatched junction bases numbered 10, after V lost 5 bases and J lost 9 bases. The CDR3 spans 13 residues. The CDR3 DNA reads as TGCAGTGCTGCGACAGGGAACGTTTTGCCCCAGCATTTT. It translates to CSAATGNVLPQHF.

At least ten counts were recorded for this clonotype. The V gene is TRBV4-1, the J gene TRBJ1-2, with D uncertain. The CDR3 has 16 residues. Germline loops: CDR1 MGHRA, CDR2 YSYEKL. V lost 0 bases and J 1 base, leaving 12 bases between the germline ends. The CDR3 sequence: CASSQEGSGFNYGYTF. CDR3 DNA sequence: TGCGCCAGCAGCCAAGAAGGGTCAGGATTTAACTATGGCTACACCTTC.

Of note for this clonotype: The CDR3 end shows no conserved phenylalanine or tryptophan, and so a read error is likely. The chain has TRBV6-5 and TRBJ1-3; D call uncertain. The CDR3 spans 15 residues. The V gene's germline CDR1 is MNHEY and CDR2 SVGAGI. In DNA, the CDR3 is TGTGTCAGCAGTTTTACCGGGCCAAATGGCCGCACCATATATCTT. Its protein product is CVSSFTGPNGRTIYL.